Presented here are 9 T cell receptor beta chains from one specimen sequenced in a study of metastatic and nonmetastatic thyroid tumors. The entire patient cohort was treatment-naive prior to thyroid surgery. MiXCR was used by TCRdb to re-call the PCR reads. The sample lists roughly 20,000 clones; around 18% were seen once. The sequencing input was adjacent normal tissue. The source is a male donor with papillary thyroid cancer or a benign thyroid nodule (not recorded which). Some clones in this sample may be carry-over from other donors' samples.

The V gene is TRBV6-7, the J gene TRBJ1-6, with TRBD1 as a possible D gene (5 bases). TRBV6-7 is annotated as an ORF whose role is uncertain. V was cut by 2 bases and J by 7 bases, with 12 bases left in between. There are 15 residues in the CDR3. CDR3 loop: CASSYAGSGNSPLHF. In DNA, the CDR3 is TGTGCCAGCAGTTACGCAGGGAGCGGCAATTCACCCCTCCACTTT.

This clone showed up many times. The gene calls are TRBV6-7 and TRBJ1-5; no firm D call. TRBV6-7 is reported as an ORF; its role is uncertain. This CDR3 has 11 residues. V was shortened by 2 bases and J by 10 bases, with 6 bases between the two germline ends. The CDR3 DNA follows: TGTGCCAGCAGTTACCGCCACCCCCAGCATTTT. Translated: CASSYRHPQHF.

In its sample, this clone ranks as medium-sized. The V and J genes are TRBV24-1 and TRBJ2-1; D could derive from TRBD1 or TRBD2 (5 bases each). CDR3 size: 14 residues. Germline CDR1 reads KGHDR; CDR2 reads SFDVKD. V dropped 3 bases and J dropped 10 bases, with 15 bases sitting between them. The CDR3 nucleotides read TGTGCCACCAGTGATGGGGGAATAGCCCCCGAGCAGTTCTTC. As protein: CATSDGGIAPEQFF.

In this sample, this clone turned up many times. The genes are TRBV7-8 and TRBJ2-2; TRBD2 agrees at 10 bases. Germline V gene sequence: CDR1 SGHVS, CDR2 FQNEAQ. V dropped 2 bases and J dropped 3; count of bases not matched to a gene: 3. The CDR3 extends over 16 amino acids. This chain's CDR3 is CASSLLAGGDTGELFF. DNA for the CDR3: TGTGCCAGCAGCTTATTAGCGGGAGGCGACACCGGGGAGCTGTTTTTT.

This clone was observed at least ten times. V usage is TRBV18 and J usage is TRBJ2-1; D is undetermined. Germline assignment: CDR1 KGHSH and CDR2 LQKENI. CDR3 length equals 15 residues. Trimming cost V 6 bases and J 0 bases, with 12 bases left between them. Written as DNA, the CDR3 is TGTGCCAGCTCTGACACTTCGGCCTCCTACAATGAGCAGTTCTTC. Its protein product is CASSDTSASYNEQFF.

This clone ranks as medium-sized. The chain has TRBV6-1 and TRBJ2-7; D possibly uses TRBD1 or TRBD2 (5 bases each). Looked up from germline, CDR1 is MNHNS and CDR2 is SASEGT. CDR3 size: 15 residues. The V end lost 4 bases, the J end lost 6 bases, and 19 bases lay between the germline ends. The CDR3 region is CASSVRGAEFREQYF. Written as DNA, the CDR3 is TGTGCCAGCAGTGTCCGGGGCGCCGAGTTTCGCGAGCAGTACTTC.

The chain couples TRBV28 to TRBJ1-2, with D possibly being TRBD1 (6 bases). Germline CDR1 MDHEN, CDR2 SYDVKM. The CDR3 totals 15 residues. V was trimmed by 3 bases and J by 4 bases, leaving 15 bases between them. CDR3 sequence reads: CASSFPGGRGYGYTF. CDR3 coding DNA: TGTGCCAGCAGTTTCCCCGGGGGGCGCGGCTATGGCTACACCTTC.

Concerning this clone itself: One end of the junction varies from germline; a read error may be responsible. The chain recombines TRBV7-6 with TRBJ1-1; no definite D call. The germline V gene has CDR1 SGHVS and CDR2 FNYEAQ. The CDR3 contains 15 residues. Here the CDR3 reads CASSASPGLNTEAFF. For the CDR3, the DNA is TGTGCCAGCAGCGCTAGCCCGGGGTTGAACACTGAGGCTTTCTTT. Variable domain in full (rest from reference TRBV7-6 and TRBJ1-1): GAGVSQSPRYKVTKRGQDVALRCDPISGHVSLYWYRQALGQGPEFLTYFNYEAQQDKSGLPNDRFSAERPEGSISTLTIQRTEQRDSAMYRCASSASPGLNTEAFFGQGTRLTVV.

By its share, this clone is medium-sized. The chain couples TRBV6-6 to TRBJ2-2; possibly TRBD2 for D (6 bases). The CDR3 spans 15 residues. CDR1 is MNHNY, CDR2 SVGAGI, per germline (reference sequence). Trimming took off 1 base at V and 7 bases at J, with 13 bases between the two ends. CDR3 loop: CASSYFATGDGELFF. CDR3 DNA sequence: TGTGCCAGCAGTTACTTCGCCACGGGAGACGGGGAGCTGTTTTTT.